This T cell receptor beta chain stems from a study of Ad26.COV2.S vaccination and SARS-CoV-2 variants. Data came from immunoSEQ multiplex PCR; TCRdb stores just in-frame clones and leaves some out. This repertoire shows about 260,000 clones, roughly 87% found once; its top ten account for about 2.8%. The sample's treatment: some 20 received Ad26.COV2.S at low or high dose, single or two shots; 5 received placebo; per-sample allocation not given. Sample collection was performed on day 63 after the first vaccine or placebo injection. The V gene's germline CDR1 is LNHDA and CDR2 SQIVND (reference sequence). The CDR3 is 12 residues long. Trimming stripped 5 bases from V and 4 bases from J, with 8 bases between.

This chain links TRBV19 with TRBJ2-5, with D unresolved. This sequence was found in a person between 18 and 65 years old who received the Ad26.COV2.S COVID-19 vaccine or a placebo. This sample comprised peripheral blood, obtained in a trial of Ad26.COV2.S vaccine versus placebo. The CDR3 loop is CASSVGIETQYF. The CDR3 DNA sequence: TGTGCCAGTAGTGTGGGGATAGAGACCCAGTACTTC. Complete variable domain (other parts from reference TRBV19 and TRBJ2-5): DGGITQSPKYLFRKEGQNVTLSCEQNLNHDAMYWYRQDPGQGLRLIYYSQIVNDFQKGDIAEGYSVSREKKESFPLTVTSAQKNPTAFYLCASSVGIETQYFGPGTRLLVL.